One sample yielded the 23 T cell receptor beta chains listed below, sequenced in a study of blood T cell repertoires in COVID-19. Sequenced by immunoSEQ multiplex PCR; TCRdb stores in-frame clones only, minus some. The sample records roughly 200,000 clones, around nine tenths being singletons. Sequencing was performed on peripheral blood. These receptor sequences come from a man younger than 35 with active or convalescent COVID-19.

The chain has TRBV10-3 and TRBJ2-7, with D tentatively TRBD2 (6 bases). CDR3 length: 16 amino acids. Looked up from germline, CDR1 is ENHRY and CDR2 is SYGVKD. V was shortened by 7 bases and J by 0 bases, with 19 bases between the two germline ends. The CDR3 nucleotides are TGTGCCATCACCACCCCCCCCCTAGCGCACTCCTACGAGCAGTACTTC. This codes for CAITTPPLAHSYEQYF.

The V and J genes are TRBV29-1 and TRBJ2-2, with TRBD1 as a possible D gene (6 bases). In germline, CDR1 is SQVTM, CDR2 ANQGSEA. The CDR3 spans 13 residues. V was trimmed by 3 bases and J by 6 bases, leaving 11 bases between them. CDR3: CSVDRAGAGELFF. CDR3 DNA: TGCAGCGTTGATAGGGCAGGGGCCGGGGAGCTGTTTTTT.

This rearrangement joins TRBV12-5 to TRBJ1-1; TRBD1 is a possible D gene (5 bases). V dropped 6 bases and J dropped 3 bases, with 17 bases sitting between them. In germline, CDR1 is LGHNT, CDR2 FRNRAP. CDR3 length: 15 residues. The CDR3 nucleotides are TGTGCTAGTGGGCTAGGGGCCTTTGGGGACACTGAAGCTTTCTTT. Protein sequence: CASGLGAFGDTEAFF.

V usage is TRBV19 and J usage is TRBJ1-1, with D perhaps TRBD1 (6 bases). In germline, CDR1 is LNHDA, CDR2 SQIVND (reference sequence). The CDR3 contains 13 residues. With 6 bases removed from V and 4 bases from J, the gap between germline ends came to 12 bases. The CDR3 DNA reads as TGTGCCAGTAGCCAGGGGAGGGTCACTGAAGCTTTCTTT. Translation gives CASSQGRVTEAFF.

The chain joins TRBV4-2 to TRBJ2-6; 7 positions agree with TRBD1. V dropped 1 base and J dropped 1; count of bases not matched to a gene: 10. From germline, CDR1 is LGHNA and CDR2 YNFKEQ. The CDR3 loop spans 19 amino acids. CDR3 nucleotides: TGTGCCAGCAGCCAAGTGATAGGGCCAGGGGGTTCTGGGGCCAACGTCCTGACTTTC. Translated: CASSQVIGPGGSGANVLTF.

The chain has TRBV7-3 and TRBJ2-1, with TRBD2 as a possible D gene (6 bases). Germline assignment: CDR1 SGHTA and CDR2 FQGTGA. Trimming cost V 0 bases and J 8 bases, with 8 bases left between them. The CDR3 covers 13 residues. The CDR3 region is CASSLTPGDEQFF. Written as DNA, the CDR3 is TGTGCCAGCAGCTTAACGCCGGGGGATGAGCAGTTCTTC.

The chain uses TRBV3-1 (or the pseudogene TRBV3-2) and TRBJ2-1; 7 bases align to TRBD2. The germline gives CDR1 LGHDT, CDR2 YNNKEL (reference sequence). The CDR3 is 16 residues long. V lost 3 bases to trimming and J lost 5 bases; unmatched junction nucleotides: 10. Written as DNA, the CDR3 is TGTGCCAGCAGCCACTTGACGGGGACTATTAACAATGAGCAGTTCTTC. Its protein is CASSHLTGTINNEQFF.

The table lists this clone with a count of one. This chain connects TRBV7-9 to TRBJ1-4, with TRBD1 matching over 7 bases. This CDR3 contains 14 residues. V was clipped by 6 bases and J by 8 bases; unmatched bases: 9. CDR1 is SEHNR, CDR2 FQNEAQ, per germline (reference sequence). The CDR3 nucleotides read TGTGCCAGCAGTGAAGGGCAGGGGGACGAAAAACTGTTTTTT. It is translated as CASSEGQGDEKLFF.

The chain combines TRBV5-5 with TRBJ1-1; 11 nucleotides align to TRBD1. The junction had 7 bases not matched to a gene; V was cut back by 4 bases and J by 5 bases. This CDR3 is built from 15 residues. Germline V gene lookup returns CDR1 SGHKS and CDR2 YYEKEE (reference sequence). In nucleotides, the CDR3 is TGTGCCAGCAGCCTCGGACAGGGGGCTTTGACTGAAGCTTTCTTT. It specifies CASSLGQGALTEAFF. Drawing the rest from reference TRBV5-5 and TRBJ1-1, the complete variable domain is DAGVTQSPTHLIKTRGQQVTLRCSPISGHKSVSWYQQVLGQGPQFIFQYYEKEERGRGNFPDRFSARQFPNYSSELNVNALLLGDSALYLCASSLGQGALTEAFFGQGTRLTVV.

The chain uses TRBV5-1 and TRBJ1-1; perhaps TRBD1 as D (5 bases). The CDR3 contains 15 residues. V shed 6 bases and J shed 0 bases, with 15 bases lying between them. The germline V gene has CDR1 SGHRS and CDR2 YFSETQ. CDR3 sequence: CASTLGGNVNTEAFF. The CDR3 DNA sequence: TGCGCCAGCACCCTGGGGGGAAATGTGAACACTGAAGCTTTCTTT.

In nucleotides, the CDR3 is TGTGCCAGCAGCTTAAGAGACGGAGGGAATGAAAAACTGTTTTTT. Protein sequence: CASSLRDGGNEKLFF. The V and J genes are TRBV5-5 and TRBJ1-4; no clear D. The CDR3 is made up of 15 amino acids. The germline CDR1 and CDR2 sequences are SGHKS and YYEKEE (reference sequence). The ends were cut back, 2 bases at V and 5 bases at J, with 13 bases in the middle.

The gene calls are TRBV5-1 and TRBJ1-1, with TRBD1 as a possible D gene (5 bases). Trimming removed 0 bases at V and 6 bases at J, with 15 bases between. Germline CDR1 is SGHRS and CDR2 is YFSETQ. The CDR3 spans 15 residues. This chain's CDR3 is CASSLADGRASEAFF. The CDR3 DNA reads as TGCGCCAGCAGCTTGGCTGACGGCAGGGCCTCTGAAGCTTTCTTT.

This sequence joins TRBV5-1 and TRBJ2-6; no reliable D call. The CDR3 covers 15 residues. CDR1 and CDR2 (germline): SGHRS, YFSETQ. The V end lost 4 bases, the J end lost 0 bases, and 8 bases lay between the germline ends. The CDR3 nucleotides read TGCGCCAGCAGCATGGACGGCTCTGGGGCCAACGTCCTGACTTTC. Its protein is CASSMDGSGANVLTF. The full variable domain, its missing parts supplied by reference TRBV5-1 and TRBJ2-6, is KAGVTQTPRYLIKTRGQQVTLSCSPISGHRSVSWYQQTPGQGLQFLFEYFSETQRNKGNFPGRFSGRQFSNSRSEMNVSTLELGDSALYLCASSMDGSGANVLTFGAGSRLTVL.

V and J are TRBV29-1 and TRBJ1-1, with D possibly matching TRBD1 (5 bases). Germline V gene lookup returns CDR1 SQVTM and CDR2 ANQGSEA. CDR3 length: 12 residues. Deletions cut 3 bases from V and 3 bases from J, with 8 bases between. The CDR3 sequence: CSVDGGYTEAFF. The CDR3 region has the DNA TGCAGCGTTGATGGGGGGTACACTGAAGCTTTCTTT.

CDR3 nucleotide sequence: TGCGCCAGCAGCCAAGATCTGGACAGACCTTATGGCTACACCTTC. Its translation: CASSQDLDRPYGYTF. V and J are TRBV4-3 and TRBJ1-2; D might be TRBD1 (6 bases). CDR1 LGHNA and CDR2 YSLEER come from the germline V gene. Trimming removed 0 bases from V and 5 bases from J, with 13 bases in between. The CDR3 covers 15 residues.

The gene calls are TRBV7-9 and TRBJ2-5; D remains ambiguous. V lost 1 base and J lost 5, with 11 bases in between. This CDR3 has 14 residues. Germline-derived CDR1 and CDR2 are SEHNR and FQNEAQ (reference sequence). Here the CDR3 DNA reads TGTGCCAGCAGCTTAGGTTCGCAACGGGAGACCCAGTACTTC. Amino acid sequence: CASSLGSQRETQYF.

The chain is built from TRBV7-9 and TRBJ1-4; 7 bases agree with TRBD1. The CDR3 runs 15 residues. Trimming took 5 bases from V and 4 from J; bases not matched to a gene: 7. Germline assignment: CDR1 SEHNR and CDR2 FQNEAQ (reference sequence). In DNA form, the CDR3 reads TGTGCCAGCAGCCGTAGGGACAGTTATAATGAAAAACTGTTTTTT. It yields the protein CASSRRDSYNEKLFF.

V is TRBV30 and J is TRBJ1-4; D possibly corresponds to TRBD1 (6 bases). Germline V gene lookup returns CDR1 GTSNPN and CDR2 SVGIG (reference sequence). V was shortened by 5 bases and J by 5 bases, with 12 bases between the two germline ends. This CDR3 has 13 amino acids. CDR3 amino acids: CAWSTGSNEKLFF. CDR3 coding DNA: TGTGCCTGGTCGACAGGATCGAATGAAAAACTGTTTTTT.

The count of this clone is one. The chain uses TRBV5-4 and TRBJ1-1, with TRBD1 identical over 7 bases. The CDR3 is 11 amino acids. The germline CDR1 and CDR2 sequences are SGHNT and YYREEE (reference sequence). V trimming: 5 bases; J trimming: 8 bases; junction bases outside the gene matches: 3. The CDR3 bases are TGTGCCAGCAGGGGGGACAGCGAAGCTTTCTTT. Translated: CASRGDSEAFF.

The chain recombines TRBV29-1 with TRBJ1-2, with a tentative D call TRBD1 (5 bases). CDR1 and CDR2 from the germline V gene are SQVTM and ANQGSEA. This CDR3 has 16 amino acids. The germline V and J ends were trimmed by 5 bases and 8 bases, with 27 bases remaining between them. DNA of the CDR3: TGCAGCGTTCCCACCGGGAGGGGCCCAGCTAGAGGCGGCTACACCTTC. Its translation is CSVPTGRGPARGGYTF.

This sequence joins TRBV18 and TRBJ2-7; TRBD1 aligns across 7 bases. The CDR3 loop spans 13 amino acids. Germline CDR1 KGHSH, CDR2 LQKENI. V trimming: 1 base; J trimming: 7 bases; junction bases outside the gene matches: 4. The CDR3 DNA reads as TGTGCCAGCTCACCACAGGGGGCGGGTGAGCAGTACTTC. It yields the protein CASSPQGAGEQYF.

The V call is TRBV10-3, the J call TRBJ1-4, with 12 bases that match TRBD1. The CDR3 spans 15 residues. Per the germline V gene, CDR1 is ENHRY and CDR2 is SYGVKD. Unmatched junction bases numbered 5, after V lost 5 bases and J lost 7 bases. CDR3 bases: TGTGCCATCAGTCCGGGACAGGGGGCGGGTGAAAAACTGTTTTTT. Protein product: CAISPGQGAGEKLFF.

The chain uses TRBV27 and TRBJ2-4; 9 bases are shared with TRBD2. The junction had 11 bases not matched to a gene; V was cut back by 5 bases and J by 0 bases. Germline lookup yields CDR1 MNHEY and CDR2 SMNVEV (reference sequence). The CDR3 runs 18 residues. The CDR3 spells CASSIIAGDPTAKNIQYF. CDR3 DNA: TGTGCCAGCAGTATAATAGCGGGGGACCCCACAGCCAAAAACATTCAGTACTTC.